What follows are 8 T cell receptor beta chains derived from one specimen sequenced in a study of chemoradiotherapy in HPV16-positive cancers. Profiled with immunoSEQ multiplex PCR; TCRdb holds only in-frame clones, not every one. Of 25,000 to 40,000 clones in the sample, about 87% were seen once. The sequences come from blood, collected from a patient who underwent chemoradiotherapy. These receptors were collected from a human donor with HPV-associated anogenital cancer.

This sequence joins TRBV28 and TRBJ2-7, with D possibly matching TRBD1 (6 bases). Trimming took 4 bases from V and 3 from J, leaving 13 bases between them. The CDR3 is 14 amino acids. Germline V lookup: CDR1 MDHEN, CDR2 SYDVKM. CDR3 coding DNA: TGTGCCAGCAGTTCCCGGGACATGGTCTACGAGCAGTACTTC. It is translated as CASSSRDMVYEQYF.

The chain's CDR3 is CASRRTSGGYQETQYF. The DNA of the CDR3 is TGTGCCAGCAGACGGACTAGCGGGGGATACCAAGAGACCCAGTACTTC. J is TRBJ2-5 and V is TRBV7-9; 13 positions agree with TRBD2. After removal of 6 bases from V and 0 bases from J, the junction contained 4 bases not matched to a gene. The CDR3 totals 16 residues. The germline V gene has CDR1 SEHNR and CDR2 FQNEAQ (reference sequence).

This rearrangement joins TRBV6-1 to TRBJ1-6, with TRBD1 as a possible D gene (6 bases). Trimming stripped 7 bases from V and 8 bases from J, with 18 bases between. This CDR3 comprises 15 residues. CDR1 is MNHNS and CDR2 is SASEGT in the germline V gene. As DNA, the CDR3 is TGTGCCAGCACCTACTCCGGGACACGGGATTCACCCCTCCACTTT. Translation: CASTYSGTRDSPLHF.

V gene TRBV7-6 combines with J gene TRBJ2-4; D may be TRBD1 (5 bases). The CDR3 is 13 residues long. Germline V lookup: CDR1 SGHVS, CDR2 FNYEAQ. Trimming stripped 5 bases from V and 7 bases from J, with 12 bases between. CDR3 bases: TGTGCCAGCAGCCAGGGCGTATGGAACATTCAGTACTTC. Its translation is CASSQGVWNIQYF.

The chain joins TRBV4-2 to TRBJ2-3; D may be TRBD1 or TRBD2 (5 bases each). Germline loops: CDR1 LGHNA, CDR2 YNFKEQ. The CDR3 is made up of 15 amino acids. V was pared by 2 bases and J by 5 bases, with 14 bases between. This CDR3 reads CASSQTGAREDTQYF. The CDR3 DNA sequence: TGTGCCAGCAGCCAAACCGGGGCCCGGGAAGATACGCAGTATTTT.

The chain couples TRBV4-1 to TRBJ1-5; D unclear. The V gene's germline CDR1 is MGHRA and CDR2 YSYEKL. The CDR3 has 20 residues. The V and J ends lost 2 bases and 1 base respectively, with 24 bases between them. This CDR3 is CASSQWSWMSSLGSNQPQHF. The CDR3, as DNA: TGCGCCAGCAGCCAATGGAGTTGGATGTCGTCACTGGGGAGCAATCAGCCCCAGCATTTT.

This chain uses TRBV2 with TRBJ1-2, with D perhaps TRBD1 (5 bases). CDR3 length equals 14 residues. CDR1 is SNHLY and CDR2 is FYNNEI in the germline V gene. Trimming pared 6 bases from V and 2 bases from J, leaving 13 bases between. The CDR3 sequence: CASSVDDSNYGYTF. Here the CDR3 DNA reads TGTGCCAGCAGCGTAGACGACAGCAACTATGGCTACACCTTC.

Turning to this clone: The sample has other DNA sequences that encode this CDR3 too. The CDR3 spells CASSYSNVWSDTQYF. The CDR3 DNA reads as TGTGCCAGCAGTTACTCGAACGTCTGGTCAGATACGCAGTATTTT. The chain combines TRBV6-5 with TRBJ2-3; D is undetermined. CDR3 length: 15 residues. Trimming shortened V by 0 bases and J by 4 bases, and 11 bases separated the two germline ends. Germline values: CDR1 MNHEY, CDR2 SVGAGI.